This T cell receptor (beta chain) stems from a study of blood T cell repertoires in COVID-19. For the study at large: Both acute and convalescent COVID-19 samples were obtained from the United States, Italy and Spain.

The CDR3 length is 15 residues. The V and J ends lost 3 bases and 8 bases, in that order; junction bases with no gene match: 10. Germline-derived CDR1 and CDR2 are LGHDT and YNNKEL (reference sequence). In the authors' workflow: Nucleated cell number was recorded as an estimate derived from reference gene primer amplification. Measured with immunoSEQ multiplex PCR; TCRdb has only the in-frame clones, and not every one. Clone size and V and J calls were adopted from that table, with D and trimming inferred from the DNA. The table includes approximately 50,000 clones, 75% to 90% detected once. Material for sequencing was peripheral blood. The chain uses TRBV3-1 (or the pseudogene TRBV3-2) and TRBJ1-2, with TRBD1 matching over 9 bases. This TCR was sampled from a human donor in a cohort sampled during active COVID-19. In DNA, the CDR3 is TGTGCCAGCAGCCATGCTCGGGACAGGGAGAACGGCTACACCTTC. Protein sequence: CASSHARDRENGYTF.